The source of this T cell receptor beta chain is a study of T cells in women clearing cervical HPV infection. Points on this clone: The read stops 3 residues short of the end of the CDR3; the missing end is completed from the germline J gene.

Clones were sequenced by immunoSEQ multiplex PCR, and TCRdb holds only the in-frame ones, with some missing. The sample holds around 23,000 clones. Germline CDR1 MNHEY, CDR2 SVGEGT. The V end lost 6 bases, the J end lost 4 bases, and 16 bases lay between the germline ends. The CDR3 loop spans 15 amino acids. This sequence originates from a woman between 18 and 70 years old with a cervical HPV16 infection that either progressed to CIN3+ or cleared (not recorded which). This chain connects TRBV6-2 or TRBV6-3 to TRBJ1-5; D may be TRBD1 (6 bases). The sequencing sample was made of blood buffy coat. The CDR3 sequence: CASSPEGGPNQPQHF. The CDR3 DNA, read in part, is TGTGCCAGCAGCCCCGAGGGGGGGCCTAATCAGCCC.